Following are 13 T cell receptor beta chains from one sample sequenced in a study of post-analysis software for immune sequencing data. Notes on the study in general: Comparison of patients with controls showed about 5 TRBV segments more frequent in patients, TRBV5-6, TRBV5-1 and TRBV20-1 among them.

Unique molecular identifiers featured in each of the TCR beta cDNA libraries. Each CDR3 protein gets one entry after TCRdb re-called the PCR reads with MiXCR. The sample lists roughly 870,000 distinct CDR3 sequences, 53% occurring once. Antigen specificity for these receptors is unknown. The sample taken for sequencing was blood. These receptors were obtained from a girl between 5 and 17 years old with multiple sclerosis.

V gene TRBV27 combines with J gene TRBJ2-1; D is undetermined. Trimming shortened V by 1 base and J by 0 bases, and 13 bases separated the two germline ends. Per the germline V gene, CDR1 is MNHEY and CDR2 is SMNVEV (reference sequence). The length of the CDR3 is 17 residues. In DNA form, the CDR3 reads TGTGCCAGCAGTTTATTTGAGACGAGAAACTCCTACAATGAGCAGTTCTTC. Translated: CASSLFETRNSYNEQFF.

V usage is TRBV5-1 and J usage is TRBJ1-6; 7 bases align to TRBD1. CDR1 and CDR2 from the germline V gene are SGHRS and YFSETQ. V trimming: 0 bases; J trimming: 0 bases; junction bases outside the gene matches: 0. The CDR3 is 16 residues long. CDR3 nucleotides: TGCGCCAGCAGCTTGGGACAGGGCTCCTATAATTCACCCCTCCACTTT. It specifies CASSLGQGSYNSPLHF.

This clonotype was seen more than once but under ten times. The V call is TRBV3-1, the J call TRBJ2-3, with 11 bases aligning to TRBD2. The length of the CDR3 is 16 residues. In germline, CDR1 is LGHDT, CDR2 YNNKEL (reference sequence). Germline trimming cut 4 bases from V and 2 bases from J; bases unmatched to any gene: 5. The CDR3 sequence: CASSRRLAGSTDTQYF. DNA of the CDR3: TGTGCCAGCAGCCGGAGACTAGCGGGGTCCACAGATACGCAGTATTTT.

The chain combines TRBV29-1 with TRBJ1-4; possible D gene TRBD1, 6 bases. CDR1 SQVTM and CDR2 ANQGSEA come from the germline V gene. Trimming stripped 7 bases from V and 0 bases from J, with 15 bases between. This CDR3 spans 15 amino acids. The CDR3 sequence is CSGRTDTSTNEKLFF. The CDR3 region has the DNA TGCAGCGGGAGGACAGATACTTCAACTAATGAAAAACTGTTTTTT.

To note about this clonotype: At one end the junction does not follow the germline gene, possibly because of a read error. The CDR3 loop reads CARSQDTLASTQYF. The CDR3 bases are TGTGCCCGCAGCCAAGATACACTAGCATCTACGCAGTATTTT. The gene calls are TRBV3-1 and TRBJ2-3; possibly TRBD2 for D (6 bases). Germline CDR1 LGHDT, CDR2 YNNKEL (reference sequence). This CDR3 region has 14 residues.

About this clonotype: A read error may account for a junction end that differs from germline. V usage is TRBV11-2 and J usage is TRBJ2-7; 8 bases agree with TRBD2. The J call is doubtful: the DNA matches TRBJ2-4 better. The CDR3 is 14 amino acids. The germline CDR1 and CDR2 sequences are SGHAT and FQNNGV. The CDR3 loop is CAGSATVGGDIQYF. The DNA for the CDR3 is TGTGCCGGCAGCGCCACGGTCGGGGGGGACATTCAGTACTTC.

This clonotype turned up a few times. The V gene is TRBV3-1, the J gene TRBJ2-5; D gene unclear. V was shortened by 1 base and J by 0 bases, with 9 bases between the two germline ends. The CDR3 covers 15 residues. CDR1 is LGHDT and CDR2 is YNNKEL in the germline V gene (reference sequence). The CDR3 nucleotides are TGTGCCAGCAGCCAAGCCGGGCGAAACCAAGAGACCCAGTACTTC. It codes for CASSQAGRNQETQYF.

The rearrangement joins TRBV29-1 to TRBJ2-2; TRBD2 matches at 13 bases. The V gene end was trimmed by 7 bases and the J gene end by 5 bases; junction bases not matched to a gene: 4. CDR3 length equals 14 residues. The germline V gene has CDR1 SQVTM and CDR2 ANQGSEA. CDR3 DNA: TGCAGCGCAAGGACTAGCGGGGGTACCGGGGAGCTGTTTTTT. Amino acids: CSARTSGGTGELFF.

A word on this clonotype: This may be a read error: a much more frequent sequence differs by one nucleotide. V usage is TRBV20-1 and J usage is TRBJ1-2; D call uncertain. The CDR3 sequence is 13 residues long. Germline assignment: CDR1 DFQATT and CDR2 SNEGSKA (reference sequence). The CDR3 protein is CSARQIQSYGCTF. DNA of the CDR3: TGCAGTGCTAGGCAGATTCAGAGCTATGGCTGCACCTTC.

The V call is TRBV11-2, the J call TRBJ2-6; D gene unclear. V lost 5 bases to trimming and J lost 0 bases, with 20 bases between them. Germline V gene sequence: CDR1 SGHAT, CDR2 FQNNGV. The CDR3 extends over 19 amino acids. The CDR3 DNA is TGTGCCAGCAGCCGCACCCGGACGGTACTCAGCTCTGGGGCCAACGTCCTGACTTTC. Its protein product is CASSRTRTVLSSGANVLTF. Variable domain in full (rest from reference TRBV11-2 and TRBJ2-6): EAGVAQSPRYKIIEKRQSVAFWCNPISGHATLYWYQQILGQGPKLLIQFQNNGVVDDSQLPKDRFSAERLKGVDSTLKIQPAKLEDSAVYLCASSRTRTVLSSGANVLTFGAGSRLTVL.

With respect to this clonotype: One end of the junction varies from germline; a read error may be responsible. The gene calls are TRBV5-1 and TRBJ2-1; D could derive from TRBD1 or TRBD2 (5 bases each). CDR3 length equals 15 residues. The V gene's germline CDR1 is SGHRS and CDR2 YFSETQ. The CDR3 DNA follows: TGCGCCAGCAGCAGCCGGGACGGAGCCTACAATAAGCAGTTCTTC. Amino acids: CASSSRDGAYNKQFF.

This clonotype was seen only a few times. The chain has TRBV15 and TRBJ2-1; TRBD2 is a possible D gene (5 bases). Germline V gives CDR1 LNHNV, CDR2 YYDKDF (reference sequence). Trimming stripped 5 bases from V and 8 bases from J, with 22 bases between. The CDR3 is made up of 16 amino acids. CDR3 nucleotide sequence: TGTGCCACCAGCCGCGAGGGTGGCGAGTACGCCGATGAGCAGTTCTTC. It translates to CATSREGGEYADEQFF.

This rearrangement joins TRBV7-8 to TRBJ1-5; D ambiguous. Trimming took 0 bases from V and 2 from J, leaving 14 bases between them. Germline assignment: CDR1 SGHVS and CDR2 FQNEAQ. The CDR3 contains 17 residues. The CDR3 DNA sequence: TGTGCCAGCAGCTTAGCGACGGGGAATATAGGCAATCAGCCCCAGCATTTT. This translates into CASSLATGNIGNQPQHF.